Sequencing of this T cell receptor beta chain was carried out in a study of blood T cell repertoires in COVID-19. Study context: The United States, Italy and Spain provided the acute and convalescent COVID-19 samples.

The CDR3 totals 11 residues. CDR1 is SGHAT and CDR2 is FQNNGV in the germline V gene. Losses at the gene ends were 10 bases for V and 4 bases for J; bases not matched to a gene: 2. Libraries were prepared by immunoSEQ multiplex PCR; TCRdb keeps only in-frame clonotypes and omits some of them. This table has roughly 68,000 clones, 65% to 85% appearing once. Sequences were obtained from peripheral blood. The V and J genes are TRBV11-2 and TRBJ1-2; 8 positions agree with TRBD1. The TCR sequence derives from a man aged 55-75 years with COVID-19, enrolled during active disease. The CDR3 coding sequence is TGTGCCATCGGACAGGGCTATGGCTACACCTTC. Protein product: CAIGQGYGYTF.